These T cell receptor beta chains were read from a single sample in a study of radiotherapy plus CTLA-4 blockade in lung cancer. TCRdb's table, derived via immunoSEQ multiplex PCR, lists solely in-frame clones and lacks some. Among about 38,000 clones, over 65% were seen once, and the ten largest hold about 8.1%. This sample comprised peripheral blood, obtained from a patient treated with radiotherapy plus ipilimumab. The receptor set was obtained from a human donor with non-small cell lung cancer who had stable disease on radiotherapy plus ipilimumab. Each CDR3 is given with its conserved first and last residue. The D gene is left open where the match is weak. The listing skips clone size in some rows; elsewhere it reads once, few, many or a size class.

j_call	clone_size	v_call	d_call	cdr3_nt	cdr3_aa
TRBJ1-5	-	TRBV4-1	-	TGCGCCAGCAGCCCCCCAGCAGCCCCCCCCGGGAATCAGCCCCAGCATTTT	CASSPPAAPPGNQPQHF
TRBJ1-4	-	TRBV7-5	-	TGTGCCAGAAGCTTTCGACAGGGGATTCCCGAAAAACTGTTTTTT	CARSFRQGIPEKLFF
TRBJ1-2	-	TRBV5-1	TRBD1	TGCGCCAGCAGCTTGGACGAGGGGGCCTATGGCTACACCTTC	CASSLDEGAYGYTF
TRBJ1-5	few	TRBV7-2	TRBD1	TGTGCCAGCAGCCCAACAGGGGTAGTAGGTCAGCCCCAGCATTTT	CASSPTGVVGQPQHF
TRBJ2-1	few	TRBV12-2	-	TGTGCAAGTCGCTTAATTTCCGCCGGGACAGGCGAGGTCGATGAGCAGTTCTTC	CASRLISAGTGEVDEQFF
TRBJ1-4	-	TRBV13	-	TGTGCCAGCAGCTCAACTAATGAAAAACTGTTTTTT	CASSSTNEKLFF
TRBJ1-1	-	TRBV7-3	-	TGTGCCAGCAGCCGGGACAAATCCACTGAAGCTTTCTTT	CASSRDKSTEAFF
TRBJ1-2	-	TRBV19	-	TGTGCCAGTTCCGTCCGGGGGTCTGGCTACACCTTC	CASSVRGSGYTF
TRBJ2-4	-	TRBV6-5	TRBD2	TGTGCCAGCAGCGCCGGGGGGACCAAAAACATTCAGTACTTC	CASSAGGTKNIQYF
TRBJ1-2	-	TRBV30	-	TGTGCCTGGAGTGTACTGGAAGGGTATAATGGCTACACCTTC	CAWSVLEGYNGYTF
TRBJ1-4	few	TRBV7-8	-	TGTGCCAGCAGCTTAGGGCCGGGGATAGGGGAAAAACTGTTTTTT	CASSLGPGIGEKLFF
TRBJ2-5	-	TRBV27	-	TGTGCCAGCAGGCCCGCCCCTGCGGTGGTGCAAGAGACCCAGTACTTC	CASRPAPAVVQETQYF
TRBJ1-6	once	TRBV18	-	TGTGCCAGCTCACCGAGGGGCAGTTATAATTCACCCCTCCACTTT	CASSPRGSYNSPLHF
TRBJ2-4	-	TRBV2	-	TGTGCCGCTCGTCCGGGGTTAAACATTCAGTACTTC	CAARPGLNIQYF
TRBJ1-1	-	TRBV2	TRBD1	TGTGCCAGCAGGGGGGACAGTTACATGAACACTGAAGCTTTCTTT	CASRGDSYMNTEAFF
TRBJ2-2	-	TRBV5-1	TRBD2	TGCGCCAGCAGCTTCCATTCCCGGACTAGAGCTAATACCGGGGAGCTGTTTTTT	CASSFHSRTRANTGELFF
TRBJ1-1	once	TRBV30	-	TGTGCCTGGAGTAACCTTGGGACTGAAGCTTTCTTT	CAWSNLGTEAFF
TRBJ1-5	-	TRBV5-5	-	TGTGCCAGCAGCTGGCGGGAGGGTCAGCCCCAGCATTTT	CASSWREGQPQHF
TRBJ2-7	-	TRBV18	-	TGTGCCAGCTCACCAGGTGGGGAGCGCGAGCAGTACTTC	CASSPGGEREQYF
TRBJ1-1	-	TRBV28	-	TGTGCCAGCCCCGGGGCGAACACTGAAGCTTTCTTT	CASPGANTEAFF
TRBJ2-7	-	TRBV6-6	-	TGTGCCAGCAGCCAGCCGCAGGGAAACTACGAGCAGTACTTC	CASSQPQGNYEQYF
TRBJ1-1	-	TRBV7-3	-	TGTGCCAGCAGCTCCGGCCCCGACAGGAAAACTTTCTTT	CASSSGPDRKTFF
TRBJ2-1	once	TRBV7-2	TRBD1	TGTGCCAGCAGATACGACAGGGACGATGAGCAGTTCTTC	CASRYDRDDEQFF
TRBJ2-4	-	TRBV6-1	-	TGTGCCAGCAGTGATTCAGCGAGCATTCAGTACTTC	CASSDSASIQYF
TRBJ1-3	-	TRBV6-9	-	TGTGCCAGCAGTTACAGCGGAGGGAGAGGAAACACCATATATTTT	CASSYSGGRGNTIYF
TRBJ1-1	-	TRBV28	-	TGTGCCAGCAGTCCCCCCCCGGGCACCCCGCGGGAGGCTTTCTTT	CASSPPPGTPREAFF
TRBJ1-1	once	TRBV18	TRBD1	TGTGCCAGCGCAGGACAGGGTAGCCCTGAAGCTTTCTTT	CASAGQGSPEAFF
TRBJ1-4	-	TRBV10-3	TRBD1	TGTGCCATCAGTGGTTCCAGGGGGCGTGAAAAACTGTTTTTT	CAISGSRGREKLFF
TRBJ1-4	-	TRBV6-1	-	TGTGCCAGCAAGGGGTCAGGTGAAAAACTGTTTTTT	CASKGSGEKLFF
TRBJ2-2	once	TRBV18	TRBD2	TGTGCCAGCTCACCGAGGAGCGGGGGGGCCCCCCCGAACACCGGGGAGCTGTTTTTT	CASSPRSGGAPPNTGELFF
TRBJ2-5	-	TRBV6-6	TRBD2	TGTGCCAGCGCCACGCTAGCGGATCCCCAAGAGACCCAGTACTTC	CASATLADPQETQYF
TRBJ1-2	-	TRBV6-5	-	TGTGCCAGCAGTTACTCGGGTCAGTACTATGGCTACACCTTC	CASSYSGQYYGYTF
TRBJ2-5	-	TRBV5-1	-	TGCGCCAGCAGCTTGGCGGCCAGGGCCCAAGAGACCCAGTACTTC	CASSLAARAQETQYF
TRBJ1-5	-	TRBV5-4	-	TGTGCCAGCAGCTTACGGGGTGTGGATCAGCCCCAGCATTTT	CASSLRGVDQPQHF
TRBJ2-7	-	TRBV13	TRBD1	TGTGCCAGCAGCCCCCCCGGACAGGGCGTTCCCTCCTACGAGCAGTACTTC	CASSPPGQGVPSYEQYF
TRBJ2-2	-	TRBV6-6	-	TGTGCCAGCAAGAAGGGAGACACCGGGGAGCTGTTTTTT	CASKKGDTGELFF
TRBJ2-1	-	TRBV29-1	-	TGCAGCGTTGTCATAGCGAGGTCGTACAATGAGCAGTTCTTC	CSVVIARSYNEQFF
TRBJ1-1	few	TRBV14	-	TGTGCCAGCAGCCAGTTTGTGGGGTGGGGGAACACTGAAGCTTTCTTT	CASSQFVGWGNTEAFF
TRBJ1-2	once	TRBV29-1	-	TGCAGCGTTGTTCGTGGAGACTATGGCTACACCTTC	CSVVRGDYGYTF
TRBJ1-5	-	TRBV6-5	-	TGTGCCAGCAGTTACTCGGCGGCAGGGCGTTTGCAGCCCCAGCATTTT	CASSYSAAGRLQPQHF
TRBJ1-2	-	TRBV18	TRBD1	TGTGCCAGCTCACTCCAGGGGGCGGATGGCTACACCTTC	CASSLQGADGYTF
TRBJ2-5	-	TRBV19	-	TGTGCCAGTAGTTTGACCCCCAGCGAGACCCAGTACTTC	CASSLTPSETQYF
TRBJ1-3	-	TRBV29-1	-	TGCAGCGCCCACGACGTCTACTCTGGAAACACCATATATTTT	CSAHDVYSGNTIYF
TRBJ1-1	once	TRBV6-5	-	TGTGCCAGCCGCAAGCCAGGGAAGGACACTGAAGCTTTCTTT	CASRKPGKDTEAFF
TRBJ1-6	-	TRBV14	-	TGTGCCAGCAGCCAAGGTGGGAGGAATTCACCCCTCCACTTT	CASSQGGRNSPLHF
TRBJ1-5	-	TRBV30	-	TGTGCCTGGAGGGGCACCAATCAGCCCCAGCATTTT	CAWRGTNQPQHF
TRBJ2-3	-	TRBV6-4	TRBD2	TGTGCCAGCAGTCAGCGGGGGGCCGACACAGATACGCAGTATTTT	CASSQRGADTDTQYF
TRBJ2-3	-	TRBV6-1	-	TGTGCCAGCAGTACGTCTATCACAGATACGCAGTATTTT	CASSTSITDTQYF
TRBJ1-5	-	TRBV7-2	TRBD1	TGTGCCAGCAGCGTTGACAGGGGGAACAATCAGCCCCAGCATTTT	CASSVDRGNNQPQHF
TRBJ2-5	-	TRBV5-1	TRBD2	TGCGCCAGCAGCCCCCGACCGGAGGGTAGCGGGGGGCCCAAAGAGACCCAGTACTTC	CASSPRPEGSGGPKETQYF
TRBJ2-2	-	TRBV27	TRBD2	TGTGCCAGCAGTCCGGATCCTTCCCCGGGACTAGCGGGGTATCGCGGGGAGCTGTTTTTT	CASSPDPSPGLAGYRGELFF
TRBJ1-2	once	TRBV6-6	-	TGTGCCAGCAGTCCTCCAGGAGCTAACTATGGCTACACCTTC	CASSPPGANYGYTF
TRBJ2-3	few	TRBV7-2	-	TGTGCCAGCAGCTTTTATCTGGACAATACGCAGTATTTT	CASSFYLDNTQYF
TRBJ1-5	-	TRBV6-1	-	TGTGCCAGCAGTTCGCCCCCTGCCCCGGTCCAGCATTTT	CASSSPPAPVQHF
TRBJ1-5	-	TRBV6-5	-	TGTGCCAGCAGTTACTCTCGGGAATATAGCAATCAGCCCCAGCATTTT	CASSYSREYSNQPQHF
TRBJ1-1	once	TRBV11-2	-	TGTGCCAGCAGCTTAAACGAGAACACTGAAGCTTTCTTT	CASSLNENTEAFF
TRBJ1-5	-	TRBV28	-	TGTGCCAGCAGTTTACTCGGGGGGGTCGGTCAGCCCCAGCATTTT	CASSLLGGVGQPQHF
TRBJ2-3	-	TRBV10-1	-	TGCGCCAGCAGTGGCCTCGGGGTGCCAGATACGCAGTATTTT	CASSGLGVPDTQYF
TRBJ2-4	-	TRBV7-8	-	TGTGCCAGCAGCCGAACAGGGGCTGGCGGGGGAAACATTCAGTACTTC	CASSRTGAGGGNIQYF
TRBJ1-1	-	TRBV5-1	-	TGCGCCAGCAGAAGTCCGGGAGGGCGGACTGAAGCTTTCTTT	CASRSPGGRTEAFF